This TCR beta chain derives from a study of shared clonotypes between healthy human individuals. Study-wide points: What rarefaction showed was incomplete sorted-subset sequencing despite large depth.

To note about this clone: Its target is not known. This CDR3 is also generated by other DNA sequences in the sample.

Naive CD8 cells lacked CD45RO, underwent positive selection for CCR7 and left out terminally differentiated effector memory CD45RA+ cells. Trimming shortened V by 6 bases and J by 1 base, and 10 bases separated the two germline ends. CDR1 is MNHEY, CDR2 SMNVEV, per germline (reference sequence). The CDR3 length is 14 residues. Clones were sequenced by immunoSEQ multiplex PCR, and TCRdb holds only the in-frame ones, with some missing. The table records some 2,000,000 clones, over 85% of them present only once. The chain has TRBV27 and TRBJ1-5, with a weak D call TRBD1 (6 bases). The source of this sequence is a man younger than 35 in good health. Sequenced input: naive CD8+ T cells sorted from blood. DNA for the CDR3: TGTGCCAGCAGCGCCACAGGGAGCAATCAGCCCCAGCATTTT. As protein: CASSATGSNQPQHF.